This T cell receptor (beta chain) was profiled in a study of shared clonotypes between healthy human individuals. General study results and limits: The donor pool, a small one, limited the genetic and exposure-history diversity represented.

CD45RO-negative, CCR7-selected cells formed the naive CD8 fraction, which excluded terminally differentiated effector memory CD45RA+ cells. Each sorted subset replicate got 200 ng genomic DNA, 30,000 or so genomes. Assay used: immunoSEQ multiplex PCR; TCRdb lists only in-frame clones, some missing. This table holds around 2,000,000 clones, 85% to 95% found once. CDR3 size: 13 residues. The ends were cut back, 3 bases at V and 0 bases at J, with 6 bases in the middle. Looked up from germline, CDR1 is LNHDA and CDR2 is SQIVND (reference sequence). This clone has just one count. Its target is unknown. The sample carries other DNA sequences with the same CDR3.

Specimen: naive CD8+ T cells sorted from blood. The TCR comes from a man aged 18 to 30 in good health. The chain combines TRBV19 with TRBJ2-7; no definite D call. CDR3 sequence: CASSMGSSYEQYF. The DNA of the CDR3 is TGTGCCAGTAGTATGGGAAGCTCCTACGAGCAGTACTTC.